These 12 T cell receptor beta chains originate from one sample sequenced in a study of shared clonotypes between healthy human individuals. Positively selected for CCR7, the CD45RO-negative cells used as naive CD8 cells excluded terminally differentiated effector memory CD45RA+ cells. Assay: immunoSEQ multiplex PCR; the TCRdb copy retains only in-frame clones and omits some. Among hundreds of thousands of clones listed, about 96% were seen once. The specimen sequenced was naive CD8+ T cells sorted from blood. The source is a woman aged 25 to 39 in good health.

The J gene is TRBJ2-7, the V gene TRBV12-2. TRBV12-2 is an annotated pseudogene. The CDR3 has 12 amino acids. DNA of the CDR3: TGTGCAAGTCGCTTAGCGCTTGGGGACGGGTACTTC. It yields the protein CASRLALGDGYF.

J is TRBJ2-2 and V is TRBV9; possibly TRBD1 for D (6 bases). V was cut by 3 bases and J by 4 bases, with 19 bases left in between. This CDR3 is 17 amino acids long. Germline V gene lookup returns CDR1 SGDLS and CDR2 YYNGEE. The chain's CDR3 is CASSASPRGTRTGELFF. CDR3 DNA sequence: TGTGCCAGCAGCGCTTCCCCTAGGGGGACCCGCACCGGGGAGCTGTTTTTT.

V is TRBV13 and J is TRBJ2-7; maybe TRBD1 (6 bases). The CDR3 has 14 amino acids. Trimming left V 2 bases short and J 4 bases short, with 12 bases between. The germline V gene has CDR1 PRHDT and CDR2 FYEKMQ (reference sequence). The CDR3 bases are TGTGCCAGCAGCTTACCAGGGGAAAAATACGAGCAGTACTTC. Its translation is CASSLPGEKYEQYF.

On this clone: In the same sample, other DNA sequences code for this CDR3. This chain uses TRBV4-1 with TRBJ2-3; 9 bases align to TRBD2. After removal of 4 bases from V and 1 base from J, the junction contained 0 bases not matched to a gene. CDR3 length: 14 residues. Per germline, CDR1 MGHRA and CDR2 YSYEKL. The CDR3 nucleotides read TGCGCCAGCAGCCGGACTAGCGGCACAGATACGCAGTATTTT. Translation: CASSRTSGTDTQYF.

This chain connects TRBV27 to TRBJ1-1; D is ambiguous. The germline V and J ends were trimmed by 5 bases and 3 bases, with 7 bases remaining between them. The CDR3 is 12 residues long. Germline V lookup: CDR1 MNHEY, CDR2 SMNVEV (reference sequence). The chain's CDR3 is CASSMGHTEAFF. Written as DNA, the CDR3 is TGTGCCAGCAGTATGGGCCACACTGAAGCTTTCTTT.

V and J are TRBV27 and TRBJ2-5; 11 nucleotides align to TRBD2. Germline V CDR1 and CDR2: MNHEY, SMNVEV (reference sequence). With V trimmed by 0 bases and J by 1 base, 10 bases remained unmatched. The CDR3 has 19 amino acids. The CDR3: CASSLSAASGRYIQETQYF. As DNA, the CDR3 is TGTGCCAGCAGTTTATCGGCGGCTAGCGGGAGGTACATCCAAGAGACCCAGTACTTC.

V is TRBV2 and J is TRBJ2-7, with D perhaps TRBD1 (5 bases). Germline V gene data show CDR1 as SNHLY and CDR2 as FYNNEI. Between the trimmed V and J ends, which lost 6 bases and 4 bases, there was a span of 19 bases. The CDR3 runs 15 residues. The CDR3 sequence is CASSETGFGAYEQYF. CDR3 nucleotides: TGTGCCAGCAGCGAAACAGGCTTTGGGGCTTACGAGCAGTACTTC.

The chain recombines TRBV16 with TRBJ2-7; 10 bases align to TRBD2. CDR1 is KGHSY, CDR2 FQNENV, per germline. This CDR3 has 16 amino acids. The J segment lost 3 bases and the V segment lost 2 bases, leaving 7 bases of the junction unmatched. The CDR3 region has the DNA TGTGCCAGCAGCCAAGTCCTAGCGGGAGATTTCTACGAGCAGTACTTC. Protein: CASSQVLAGDFYEQYF.

V is TRBV6-5 and J is TRBJ2-5; 7 positions match TRBD1. Trimming cost V 0 bases and J 5 bases; bases outside gene matches: 9. Per the germline V gene, CDR1 is MNHEY and CDR2 is SVGAGI. This CDR3 comprises 16 residues. CDR3 protein: CASSYSWTGSGETQYF. Here the CDR3 DNA reads TGTGCCAGCAGTTACTCATGGACAGGTTCGGGCGAGACCCAGTACTTC.

This chain uses TRBV29-1 with TRBJ2-7, with D unresolved. Germline V CDR1 and CDR2: SQVTM, ANQGSEA. The V end lost 1 base, the J end lost 4 bases, and 11 bases lay between the germline ends. The CDR3 extends over 13 amino acids. CDR3: CSVEALGSYEQYF. The CDR3 DNA reads as TGCAGCGTTGAAGCCCTGGGTTCGTACGAGCAGTACTTC.

The V and J genes are TRBV5-6 and TRBJ2-7, with TRBD2 identical over 10 bases. CDR1 and CDR2 (germline): SGHDT, YYEEEE. The CDR3 is 16 residues long. The junction had 9 bases not matched to a gene; V was cut back by 1 base and J by 5 bases. The CDR3 loop reads CASSLLTDSGGDEQYF. The CDR3 DNA sequence: TGTGCCAGCAGCTTGTTAACGGACAGCGGGGGGGACGAGCAGTACTTC.

The chain recombines TRBV7-9 with TRBJ2-5; D is unresolved. Deletions cut 5 bases from V and 5 bases from J, with 12 bases between. The CDR3 sequence is 13 residues long. The germline CDR1 and CDR2 sequences are SEHNR and FQNEAQ (reference sequence). CDR3 residues: CASSAVRSETQYF. CDR3 bases: TGTGCCAGCAGCGCGGTTAGATCGGAGACCCAGTACTTC.